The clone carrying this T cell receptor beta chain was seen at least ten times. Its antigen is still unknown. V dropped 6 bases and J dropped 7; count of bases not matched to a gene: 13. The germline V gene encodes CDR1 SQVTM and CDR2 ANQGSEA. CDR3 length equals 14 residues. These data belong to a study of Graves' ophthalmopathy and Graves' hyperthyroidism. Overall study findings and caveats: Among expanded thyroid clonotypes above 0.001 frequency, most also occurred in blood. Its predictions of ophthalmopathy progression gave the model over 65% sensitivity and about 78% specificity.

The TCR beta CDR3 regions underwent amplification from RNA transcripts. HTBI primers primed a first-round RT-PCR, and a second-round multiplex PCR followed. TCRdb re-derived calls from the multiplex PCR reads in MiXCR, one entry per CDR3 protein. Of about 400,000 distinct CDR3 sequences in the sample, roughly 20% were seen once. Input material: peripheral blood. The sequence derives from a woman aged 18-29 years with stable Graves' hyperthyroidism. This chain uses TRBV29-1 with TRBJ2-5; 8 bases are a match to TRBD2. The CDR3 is CSVEPGLGLGTQYF. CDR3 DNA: TGCAGCGTCGAACCGGGACTAGGCCTCGGGACCCAGTACTTC.